This T cell receptor beta chain comes out of a study of blood T cells in healthy people across ages. General study results and limits: Roughly linear age-related decline in beta diversity appeared, significant by age roughly 40.

This clonotype has just a few counts. Its antigen is as yet unknown. Primed by a sample-barcoded 5' primer and a J-beta primer mix, a second PCR proceeded for roughly 6 to 12 cycles. From the 5' RACE reads, TCRdb called clonotypes with MiXCR, one entry per CDR3 protein. The table records about 1,000,000 distinct CDR3 sequences, 40% to 50% of them present only once. Germline V lookup: CDR1 MNHNS, CDR2 SASEGT. Trimming at V came to 10 bases and at J to 1 base, leaving 7 bases not matched to a gene. This CDR3 comprises 14 residues. The chain couples TRBV6-1 to TRBJ2-7, with 10 bases matching TRBD2. The sequencing sample was made of blood. The origin of this receptor is a woman aged 55-69 years in good health. Written as DNA, the CDR3 is TGTGCCACCACATTAGCGGGAGGTTCCTACGAGCAGTACTTC. As protein: CATTLAGGSYEQYF.